This T cell receptor (beta chain) was identified in a study of control samples from healthy donors and cancer patients. TCRdb's copy holds only in-frame clones and misses some; the assay was immunoSEQ multiplex PCR. The table records about 140,000 clones, more than 85% of them present only once. The germline CDR1 and CDR2 sequences are SGDLS and YYNGEE. The CDR3 is made up of 15 amino acids. V dropped 4 bases and J dropped 8 bases, with 18 bases sitting between them. The chain links TRBV9 to TRBJ1-4, with a weak D call TRBD1 (5 bases). The sequence was obtained from a woman aged 25 to 39 in good health. Sequencing was performed on blood. CDR3 in DNA: TGTGCCAGCAGCCCCGAAGGGACCTTGGCGGAAAAACTGTTTTTT. Translation gives CASSPEGTLAEKLFF.